Here is one T cell receptor beta chain with its context. The antigen remains unidentified. Reverse transcribing all isolated RNA meant expressed TCRB transcripts were sequenced. The method was immunoSEQ multiplex PCR; TCRdb's version includes in-frame clones alone and lacks a portion of them. The sample holds 20,000 to 25,000 clones, about 57% seen once. V trimming: 5 bases; J trimming: 4 bases; junction bases outside the gene matches: 9. The germline V gene encodes CDR1 ENHRY and CDR2 SYGVKD. The CDR3 sequence is 16 residues long. The data originate from a study of beta chain features in type 1 diabetes. Findings of the study overall: TCRB CDR3s from Type 1 diabetes patients were moderately but significantly shorter in all four CD4+ subsets. Patients and controls would share equally any PCR tilt toward shorter templates.

A single heparinised blood sample, averaging about 120 mL, was obtained per donor. Cells sorted by CD45RO/CCR7/CD25/CD127/CD95/CD27 comprised CD4+ naive, central memory, regulatory and stem cell-like memory cells. The clonotype comes from a man aged 18 to 30 with type 1 diabetes. The J gene is TRBJ2-7, the V gene TRBV10-3; TRBD1 aligns across 12 bases. Sequenced material: stem cell memory CD4+ T cells from blood. The CDR3 spells CAISFNPGQGAYEQYF. CDR3 DNA sequence: TGTGCCATCAGTTTTAATCCGGGACAGGGGGCTTACGAGCAGTACTTC.